The 11 T cell receptor beta chains listed next were all sequenced from one sample in a study of cytomegalovirus exposure and HLA in healthy donors. PCR amplification relied on 60 Vbeta primers (plus 13 Jbeta primers). Libraries were prepared by immunoSEQ multiplex PCR; TCRdb keeps only in-frame clonotypes and omits some of them. The repertoire includes 150,000 to 160,000 clones, 65% to 85% of them detected once, and around 6% sits in the top ten. The sequencing input was PBMCs. The source of these receptors is a woman between 40 and 55 years old in good health and CMV-seropositive.

The chain links TRBV7-3 to TRBJ2-2; no clear D gene. The germline CDR1 and CDR2 sequences are SGHTA and FQGTGA. CDR3 length equals 13 residues. Trimming shortened V by 3 bases and J by 6 bases, and 8 bases separated the two germline ends. CDR3 in DNA: TGTGCCAGCAGCTTTTCTCCCCCCGGGGAGCTGTTTTTT. Translated, it gives CASSFSPPGELFF.

This clone was found once. The chain couples TRBV2 to TRBJ1-5; D perhaps matches TRBD1 (5 bases). V was clipped by 9 bases and J by 1 base, with 13 bases between them. The CDR3 contains 14 residues. Germline V CDR1 and CDR2: SNHLY, FYNNEI. The CDR3 sequence is CASRQGQSNQPQHF. Written as DNA, the CDR3 is TGTGCCAGTCGTCAGGGTCAAAGCAATCAGCCCCAGCATTTT.

With regard to this clone: Within the sample, other DNA sequences also encode this same CDR3. The gene calls are TRBV18 and TRBJ1-1; unclear D gene. Trimming removed 2 bases from V and 0 bases from J, with 4 bases in between. Germline V gene sequence: CDR1 KGHSH, CDR2 LQKENI. CDR3 size: 13 residues. DNA of the CDR3: TGTGCCAGCTCACCAGGGCTGAACACTGAAGCTTTCTTT. This codes for CASSPGLNTEAFF. Using reference TRBV18 and TRBJ1-1 for the parts outside the CDR3, the full variable domain is NAGVMQNPRHLVRRRGQEARLRCSPMKGHSHVYWYRQLPEEGLKFMVYLQKENIIDESGMPKERFSAEFPKEGPSILRIQQVVRGDSAAYFCASSPGLNTEAFFGQGTRLTVV.

J is TRBJ2-7 and V is TRBV19; 9 nucleotides match TRBD2. Germline lookup yields CDR1 LNHDA and CDR2 SQIVND (reference sequence). J gave up 4 bases and V 3 bases, and 4 bases lay outside the gene matches. The CDR3 contains 14 residues. This chain's CDR3 is CASSMASGKYEQYF. CDR3 nucleotides: TGTGCCAGTAGTATGGCTAGCGGGAAATACGAGCAGTACTTC.

This chain connects TRBV11-2 to TRBJ2-3; D may be TRBD1 (5 bases). Germline CDR1 is SGHAT and CDR2 is FQNNGV. The CDR3 loop spans 17 amino acids. The germline V and J ends were trimmed by 2 bases and 2 bases, with 17 bases remaining between them. The chain's CDR3 is CASSLRSRVGPTDTQYF. The CDR3 DNA reads TGTGCCAGCAGCTTACGGTCCAGGGTAGGGCCCACAGATACGCAGTATTTT.

The chain carries TRBV7-9 and TRBJ2-7; 9 nucleotides line up with TRBD1. Per the germline V gene, CDR1 is SEHNR and CDR2 is FQNEAQ (reference sequence). Losses at the gene ends were 1 base for V and 1 base for J; bases not matched to a gene: 2. The CDR3 consists of 15 residues. In DNA form, the CDR3 reads TGTGCCAGCAGCTTAGTGACAGGGGGATCCTACGAGCAGTACTTC. Translation: CASSLVTGGSYEQYF.

There are a few counts of this clone. This specimen includes other DNA sequences encoding the same CDR3. The chain combines TRBV5-1 with TRBJ2-7; 8 bases are a match to TRBD1. V lost 0 bases, J lost 0 bases, and 2 bases stayed unmatched. This CDR3 has 15 residues. Germline V gives CDR1 SGHRS, CDR2 YFSETQ. The CDR3 here is CASSLGQGFSYEQYF. CDR3 nucleotides: TGCGCCAGCAGCTTGGGACAGGGGTTCTCCTACGAGCAGTACTTC.

This clone turned up a few times. This rearrangement joins TRBV27 to TRBJ1-5; no firm D call. The CDR3 spans 16 residues. From germline, CDR1 is MNHEY and CDR2 SMNVEV (reference sequence). The V end was cut by 5 bases, the J end by 5 bases, with 19 bases between. CDR3 DNA sequence: TGTGCCAGCAGTCCCCTCGGTGTGGCGCGGGATCAGCCCCAGCATTTT. It specifies CASSPLGVARDQPQHF.

This rearrangement joins TRBV14 to TRBJ2-7, with D maybe TRBD1 (6 bases). Germline V CDR1 and CDR2: SGHDN, FVKESK. The CDR3 contains 14 residues. Trimming cost V 1 base and J 2 bases, with 9 bases left between them. DNA for the CDR3: TGTGCCAGCAGCCAAGTAGGGGGACCCTACGAGCAGTACTTC. Amino acid sequence: CASSQVGGPYEQYF.

J is TRBJ2-7 and V is TRBV28; 11 bases are shared with TRBD2. The CDR3 extends over 14 amino acids. From germline, CDR1 is MDHEN and CDR2 SYDVKM. J lost 4 bases, V lost 5 bases, and 4 bases had no gene match. The CDR3 DNA reads TGTGCCAGCAGTCTGACTAGCGGGGCGTACGAGCAGTACTTC. Protein product: CASSLTSGAYEQYF.

This chain uses TRBV5-4 with TRBJ2-7; 9 bases are a match to TRBD2. Germline assignment: CDR1 SGHNT and CDR2 YYREEE (reference sequence). This CDR3 is built from 16 residues. V lost 0 bases to trimming and J lost 2 bases; unmatched junction nucleotides: 6. The CDR3 DNA follows: TGTGCCAGCAGCTTGGGGGCTAGCGGGGTCGCCTACGAGCAGTACTTC. It codes for CASSLGASGVAYEQYF.